A selection of T cell receptor beta chains follows, all from one sample in a study of blood T cell repertoires in COVID-19. Only in-frame clones appear in the TCRdb table, and some are missing; sequencing was by immunoSEQ multiplex PCR. The sample has about 190,000 clones, nearly 90% seen once. Sequencing was performed on peripheral blood. These TCRs come from a man aged 50-60 years with acute or convalescent COVID-19. The CDR3 runs from the conserved cysteine through the conserved F or W. Fields, in order: V gene, D gene, J gene, clone size, CDR3 DNA, CDR3 protein. A D gene is named only where the DNA matches it firmly. The size entry is marked missing in some rows and otherwise reads once, few, many or a size class.

TRBV6-2/TRBV6-3	TRBD1	TRBJ2-3	once	TGTGCCAGCAGCTCCGGACAGGGAATCCCCTCTAGCACAGATACGCAGTATTTT	CASSSGQGIPSSTDTQYF
TRBV30	.	TRBJ2-4	.	TGTGCCTGGAGTGTATTTCGCATTCAGTACTTC	CAWSVFRIQYF
TRBV7-8	.	TRBJ1-5	.	TGTGCCAGCAGCTTATGGCAGGGAGGGAACCAGCCCCAGCATTTT	CASSLWQGGNQPQHF
TRBV28	.	TRBJ1-6	.	TGTGCCAGCAGTTCTTTCTATTCACCCCTCCACTTT	CASSSFYSPLHF
TRBV27	TRBD1	TRBJ1-2	.	TGTGCCAGCTCGACAGGGGGCGCCTATGGCTACACCTTC	CASSTGGAYGYTF
TRBV20-1	TRBD1	TRBJ2-1	once	TGCAGTGCTAGTAGCGGGACAGGGGTTTCCTACAATGAGCAGTTCTTC	CSASSGTGVSYNEQFF
TRBV28	.	TRBJ1-5	.	TGTGCCAGCAGTTTAGTGGCAGGGGCTCAGCCCCAGCATTTT	CASSLVAGAQPQHF
TRBV9	.	TRBJ2-1	.	TGTGCCAGCAGCGTAGACGTGCGGGTTACCTACAATGAGCAGTTCTTC	CASSVDVRVTYNEQFF
TRBV28	TRBD1	TRBJ1-2	once	TGTGCCAGCAGTCCCCGGGACAGGGCTCTTGGCTACACCTTC	CASSPRDRALGYTF
TRBV11-2	TRBD2	TRBJ2-7	.	TGTGCCAGCAGCTCACTAGCGAGGGAGCAGTACTTC	CASSSLAREQYF
TRBV24-1	TRBD1	TRBJ1-1	.	TGTGCCACCAGTGCCCAGACAGGGGGCACTGAAGCTTTCTTT	CATSAQTGGTEAFF
TRBV9	TRBD2	TRBJ2-3	.	TGTGCCAGCAGCGTCGGTCCTAGCGGGAGGAAGGAAGATACGCAGTATTTT	CASSVGPSGRKEDTQYF
TRBV7-3	TRBD1	TRBJ2-7	once	TGTGCCAGCAGCGAGGGACAGCAGTACGAGCAGTACTTC	CASSEGQQYEQYF
TRBV6-5	.	TRBJ2-7	.	TGTGCCAGCCGGGACAACCGCTACGAGCAGTACTTC	CASRDNRYEQYF
TRBV3-1/TRBV3-2	.	TRBJ1-2	.	TGTGCCAGCAGCCGAAGTCAGGGAACGGTTGGCTACACCTTC	CASSRSQGTVGYTF
TRBV10-3	TRBD1	TRBJ1-2	.	TGTGCCATCAGTCCGACAGGGCAGGTTAGCTATGGCTACACCTTC	CAISPTGQVSYGYTF
TRBV27	TRBD1	TRBJ2-3	.	TGTGCCAGCAGTTCTAACAGGGGATATACGCAGTATTTT	CASSSNRGYTQYF
TRBV7-2	TRBD2	TRBJ2-4	once	TGTGCCAGCAGCTTACCCCTAGCGGGAGCCAAAAACATTCAGTACTTC	CASSLPLAGAKNIQYF
TRBV9	TRBD1	TRBJ2-2	.	TGTGCCAGCAGCGGTCGAGGGGGACAGGGCTCTTACACCGGGGAGCTGTTTTTT	CASSGRGGQGSYTGELFF
TRBV27	.	TRBJ1-3	.	TGTGCCAGCCGTCCGGGAGCCGGAAACACCATATATTTT	CASRPGAGNTIYF
TRBV7-3	.	TRBJ2-1	.	TGTGCCAGCAGCTTCGGGGGGCCCACCTACAATGAGCAGTTCTTC	CASSFGGPTYNEQFF
TRBV9	.	TRBJ1-6	.	TGTGCCAGCAGCTCACCGACAGCGCGGTCACCGTCCACCCTCCACTTT	CASSSPTARSPSTLHF
TRBV2	.	TRBJ1-2	.	TGTGCCAGCAGTGAAATGGGGCTTTCTACCTATGGCTACACCTTC	CASSEMGLSTYGYTF
TRBV5-1	.	TRBJ2-5	.	TGCGCCAGCAGCTTTCTAACCGGGGGTCAAGAGACCCAGTACTTC	CASSFLTGGQETQYF
TRBV28	.	TRBJ2-7	.	TGTGCCAGCAGTTTATATCCGTCGGGGGAGCAGTACTTC	CASSLYPSGEQYF
TRBV4-2	.	TRBJ2-7	.	TGTGCCAGCAGCCCCTCGTCTGCTAGCGCTATGTACGAGCAGTACTTC	CASSPSSASAMYEQYF
TRBV15	TRBD1	TRBJ2-5	.	TGTGCCACCAGCAGCCAGGGGACAGGGGGCCGAGAGACCCAGTACTTC	CATSSQGTGGRETQYF
TRBV28	.	TRBJ2-7	.	TGTGCCAGCAGTTTTCCAGGCTACGAGCAGTACTTC	CASSFPGYEQYF
TRBV5-1	TRBD1	TRBJ1-5	few	TGCGCCAGCAGCAGAGGACAGGGCGATCAGCCCCAGCATTTT	CASSRGQGDQPQHF
TRBV27	TRBD2	TRBJ2-7	.	TGTGCCAGCAGTTTTGTAGCGGGAGTCCTATACGAGCAGTACTTC	CASSFVAGVLYEQYF
TRBV6-5	TRBD2	TRBJ2-1	.	TGTGCCAGCATACTAGCGGGGACCTACAATGAGCAGTTCTTC	CASILAGTYNEQFF
TRBV27	.	TRBJ1-4	.	TGTGCCAGCAGTTCCCGGGAGGCAACTAATGAAAAACTGTTTTTT	CASSSREATNEKLFF
TRBV21-1	.	TRBJ2-7	once	TGTGCCAGCAGCAGCCCGACCGGACAGGGAGGGTGGGAGCAGTACTTC	CASSSPTGQGGWEQYF
TRBV5-4	TRBD1	TRBJ2-3	.	TGTGCCAGCAGCTTGAGAGCCGGGACAGCTTCAGATACGCAGTATTTT	CASSLRAGTASDTQYF
TRBV6-6	TRBD1	TRBJ1-6	.	TGTGCCAGCACCGACCGGACAGGGACGGCTAATTCACCCCTCCACTTT	CASTDRTGTANSPLHF
TRBV19	TRBD1	TRBJ1-2	.	TGTGCCAGCGCTTCCCCCTGGGACAGGGGTGGAGGCTACACCTTC	CASASPWDRGGGYTF
TRBV5-4	.	TRBJ2-7	few	TGTGCCAGCAGCTTGGGACAGTTGAGCTCCTACGAGCAGTACTTC	CASSLGQLSSYEQYF
TRBV7-2	TRBD2	TRBJ2-1	.	TGTGCCAGCAGCATGATAGCGGGGGAGTACAATGAGCAGTTCTTC	CASSMIAGEYNEQFF
TRBV7-2	.	TRBJ1-1	few	TGTGCCAGCAGCTTTCATGGCCGCAAGAACACTGAAGCTTTCTTT	CASSFHGRKNTEAFF
TRBV7-9	TRBD1	TRBJ1-1	.	TGTGCCAGTACTCAGGGGGCAAGGACTGAAGCTTTCTTT	CASTQGARTEAFF
TRBV7-2	TRBD2	TRBJ2-5	once	TGTGCCAGCAGCTTATTAGGGACTAGGGACGGGGAGACCCAGTACTTC	CASSLLGTRDGETQYF
TRBV19	.	TRBJ2-1	once	TGTGCCAGTAGTATTCAACGGGGTGAGCAGTTCTTC	CASSIQRGEQFF